The 9 T cell receptor beta chains reported below all come from one sample, sequenced in a study of T cells in Graves' hyperthyroidism and ophthalmopathy. Amplification of TCR beta CDR3 regions was performed using RNA transcripts as template. The study used the HTBI primer set for a first-round RT-PCR of the TCR CDR3. TCRdb re-called the multiplex PCR reads through MiXCR, storing one row per CDR3 protein. The table includes 600,000 or so distinct CDR3 sequences, about a sixth detected once. The material sequenced was blood. The source is a woman in her twenties or thirties with Graves' hyperthyroidism.

The rearrangement joins TRBV29-1 to TRBJ2-7; D may correspond to TRBD1 or TRBD2 (5 bases each). Germline loops: CDR1 SQVTM, CDR2 ANQGSEA. This CDR3 region has 13 residues. Trimming removed 4 bases from V and 3 bases from J, with 13 bases in between. CDR3 nucleotide sequence: TGCAGCGTTGTGGGGACGACCATCTACGAGCAGTACTTC. Protein: CSVVGTTIYEQYF.

This clonotype has ten or more counts. This chain uses TRBV12-3 or TRBV12-4 with TRBJ2-2, with a weak D call TRBD2 (7 bases). Between the trimmed V and J ends, which lost 5 bases and 0 bases, there was a span of 10 bases. This CDR3 has 15 residues. DNA for the CDR3: TGTGCCAGCAGTGAGGGGGGGTCGAACACCGGGGAGCTGTTTTTT. The encoded protein is CASSEGGSNTGELFF.

CDR3 loop: CASSPSAEQETQYF. The DNA for the CDR3 is TGTGCCAGCTCACCGTCAGCGGAACAAGAGACCCAGTACTTC. The V gene is TRBV18, the J gene TRBJ2-5, with a possible D match to TRBD2 (5 bases). This CDR3 spans 14 amino acids. Germline V CDR1 and CDR2: KGHSH, LQKENI. V was trimmed by 3 bases and J by 2 bases, leaving 10 bases between them.

This clonotype was detected only a few times. One base away lies a much larger clone, so this may be a sequencing read error. The chain recombines TRBV7-2 with TRBJ2-3, with D perhaps matching TRBD2 (7 bases). The V gene lost 3 bases and the J gene lost 10 bases, with 23 bases spanning the gap. Germline-derived CDR1 and CDR2 are SGHTA and FQGNSA. The length of the CDR3 is 16 residues. CDR3 DNA sequence: TGTGCCAGCAGCTTGGGCATTGCGGGAGAGGGGGATGCGCAGTATTTT. Its protein is CASSLGIAGEGDAQYF.

This clonotype has only one observation. CDR3 sequence (DNA): TGTGCCAGCAGTTCCTCTCTAGGGGGGCGGGGTGGCTACACCTTC. Translating it yields CASSSSLGGRGGYTF. The J gene is TRBJ1-2, the V gene TRBV6-9, with D tentatively TRBD1 (6 bases). The CDR3 length is 15 residues. Per the germline V gene, CDR1 is MNHGY and CDR2 is SVAAGI. The germline V and J ends were trimmed by 4 bases and 7 bases, with 19 bases remaining between them.

This clonotype was seen many times. J is TRBJ2-1 and V is TRBV7-2; TRBD1 might be the D (5 bases). V lost 1 base, J lost 6 bases, and 10 bases lay in between. The CDR3 has 14 amino acids. From germline, CDR1 is SGHTA and CDR2 FQGNSA. CDR3 in DNA: TGTGCCAGCAGCTTAGTCCCCACAGGCAATGAGCAGTTCTTC. This encodes CASSLVPTGNEQFF.

The chain couples TRBV7-3 to TRBJ2-3; D unresolved. Trimming took 3 bases from V and 6 from J, leaving 13 bases between them. The CDR3 is made up of 14 amino acids. Germline CDR1 and CDR2: SGHTA and FQGTGA. This chain's CDR3 is CASSLRTRPDTQYF. The CDR3 DNA follows: TGTGCCAGCAGCTTGAGGACCCGACCGGATACGCAGTATTTT.

This clonotype appeared many times. The rearrangement uses TRBV28 and TRBJ1-5, with D possibly being TRBD1 (6 bases). Trimming pared 5 bases from V and 0 bases from J, leaving 11 bases between. The V gene's germline CDR1 is MDHEN and CDR2 SYDVKM. The CDR3 loop spans 15 amino acids. In DNA form, the CDR3 reads TGTGCCAGCAGTCCCCGGGACATTAGCAATCAGCCCCAGCATTTT. It codes for CASSPRDISNQPQHF.

The gene calls are TRBV15 and TRBJ1-4; possibly TRBD1 for D (5 bases). Germline lookup yields CDR1 LNHNV and CDR2 YYDKDF (reference sequence). The CDR3 is 16 amino acids. Between the trimmed V and J ends, which lost 3 bases and 5 bases, there was a span of 16 bases. The DNA of the CDR3 is TGTGCCACCAGCAGGCCCGGGAGGGACGGGAATGAAAAACTGTTTTTT. Protein product: CATSRPGRDGNEKLFF.